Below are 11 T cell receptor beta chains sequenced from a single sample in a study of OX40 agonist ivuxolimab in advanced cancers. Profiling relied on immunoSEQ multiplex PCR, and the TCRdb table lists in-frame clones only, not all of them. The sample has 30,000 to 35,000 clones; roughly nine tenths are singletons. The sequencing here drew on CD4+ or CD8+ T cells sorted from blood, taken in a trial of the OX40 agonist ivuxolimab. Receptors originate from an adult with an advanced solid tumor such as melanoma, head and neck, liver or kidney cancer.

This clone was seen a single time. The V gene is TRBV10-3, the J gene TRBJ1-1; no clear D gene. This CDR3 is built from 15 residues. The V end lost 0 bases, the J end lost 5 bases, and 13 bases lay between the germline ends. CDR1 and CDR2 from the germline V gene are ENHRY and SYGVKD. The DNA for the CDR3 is TGTGCCATCAGTGAGTCGAGACCGGGTTATACTGAAGCTTTCTTT. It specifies CAISESRPGYTEAFF.

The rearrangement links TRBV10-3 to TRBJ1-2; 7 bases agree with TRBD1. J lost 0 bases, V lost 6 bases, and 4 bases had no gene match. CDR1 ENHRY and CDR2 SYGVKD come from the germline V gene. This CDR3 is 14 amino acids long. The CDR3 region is CAISPGGANYGYTF. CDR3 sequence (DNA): TGTGCCATCAGCCCAGGGGGTGCTAACTATGGCTACACCTTC.

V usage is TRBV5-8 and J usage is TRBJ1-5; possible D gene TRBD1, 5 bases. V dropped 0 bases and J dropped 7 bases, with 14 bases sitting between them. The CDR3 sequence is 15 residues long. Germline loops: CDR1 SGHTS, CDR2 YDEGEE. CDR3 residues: CASSLGPGRRQPQHF. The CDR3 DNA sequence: TGTGCCAGCAGCTTGGGGCCAGGGCGGCGGCAGCCCCAGCATTTT.

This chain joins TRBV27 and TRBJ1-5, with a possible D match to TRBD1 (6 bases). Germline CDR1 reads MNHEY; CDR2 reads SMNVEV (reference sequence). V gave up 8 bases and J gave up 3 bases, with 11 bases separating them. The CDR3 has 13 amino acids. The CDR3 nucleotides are TGTGCCAGCCGTGACAGGCTCAATCAGCCCCAGCATTTT. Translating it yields CASRDRLNQPQHF.

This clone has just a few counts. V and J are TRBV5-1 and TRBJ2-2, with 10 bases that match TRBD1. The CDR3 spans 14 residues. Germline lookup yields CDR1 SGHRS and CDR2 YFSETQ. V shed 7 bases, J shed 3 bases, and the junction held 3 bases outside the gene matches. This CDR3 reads CASGGQGHTGELFF. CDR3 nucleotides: TGCGCCAGCGGGGGACAGGGGCACACCGGGGAGCTGTTTTTT.

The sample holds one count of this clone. The CDR3 sequence is CASSEKRVVETQYF. The CDR3 DNA reads TGCGCCAGCAGTGAAAAGCGGGTTGTGGAGACCCAGTACTTC. The rearrangement joins TRBV10-1 to TRBJ2-5; D perhaps matches TRBD2 (6 bases). Germline V gives CDR1 WNHNN, CDR2 SYGVQD (reference sequence). Between the trimmed V and J ends, which lost 3 bases and 5 bases, there was a span of 13 bases. This CDR3 has 14 amino acids.

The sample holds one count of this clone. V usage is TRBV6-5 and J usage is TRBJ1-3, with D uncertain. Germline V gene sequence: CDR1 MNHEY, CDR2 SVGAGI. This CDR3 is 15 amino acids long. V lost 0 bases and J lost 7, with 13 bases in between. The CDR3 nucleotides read TGTGCCAGCAGTTACTCTGGGTCCGGAATGAACACCATATATTTT. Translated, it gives CASSYSGSGMNTIYF.

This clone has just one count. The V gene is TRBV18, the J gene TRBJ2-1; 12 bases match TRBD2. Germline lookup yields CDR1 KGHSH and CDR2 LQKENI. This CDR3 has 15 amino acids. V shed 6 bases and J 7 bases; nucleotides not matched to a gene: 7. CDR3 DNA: TGTGCCAGCTCCCCGGCTAGCGGGAGGGCTAATGAGCAGTTCTTC. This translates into CASSPASGRANEQFF.

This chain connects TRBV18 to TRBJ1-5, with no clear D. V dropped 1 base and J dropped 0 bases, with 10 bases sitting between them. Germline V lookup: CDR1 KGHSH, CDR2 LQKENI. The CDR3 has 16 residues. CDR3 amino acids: CASSPQTRPSNQPQHF. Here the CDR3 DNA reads TGTGCCAGCTCACCACAGACAAGACCTAGCAATCAGCCCCAGCATTTT.

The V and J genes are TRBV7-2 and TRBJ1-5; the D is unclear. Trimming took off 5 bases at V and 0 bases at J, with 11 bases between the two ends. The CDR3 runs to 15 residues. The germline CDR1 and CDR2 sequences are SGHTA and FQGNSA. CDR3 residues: CASSEAAHSNQPQHF. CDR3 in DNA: TGTGCCAGCAGCGAGGCAGCACATAGCAATCAGCCCCAGCATTTT. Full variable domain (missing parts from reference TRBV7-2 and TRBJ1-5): GAGVSQSPSNKVTEKGKDVELRCDPISGHTALYWYRQSLGQGLEFLIYFQGNSAPDKSGLPSDRFSAERTGGSVSTLTIQRTQQEDSAVYLCASSEAAHSNQPQHFGDGTRLSIL.

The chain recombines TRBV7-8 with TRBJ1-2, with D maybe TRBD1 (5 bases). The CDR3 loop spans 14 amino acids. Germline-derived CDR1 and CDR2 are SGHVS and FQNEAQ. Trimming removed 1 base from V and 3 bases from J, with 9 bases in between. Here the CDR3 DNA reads TGTGCCAGCAGCTTAGAACAGGTCCACTATGGCTACACCTTC. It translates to CASSLEQVHYGYTF.